The 27 T cell receptor beta chains in this list originate from one sample, sequenced in a study of T-cell reconstitution after alpha-beta-depleted transplantation in children. A library of TCRbeta sequences, prepared with unique molecular identifiers, was generated. TCRdb reprocessed the PCR reads with MiXCR, giving one entry per CDR3 protein. The sample records more than 400,000 distinct CDR3 sequences, roughly 10% being singletons. The starting material was PBMCs, mostly from graft donor cells, obtained 180 days after TCRalphabeta/CD19-depleted stem cell transplant. Receptors originate from a female patient aged 2-9 years who had a stem cell transplant for aplastic anemia, so the T cells may come from the graft donor.

Only a few counts were recorded for this clonotype. The chain couples TRBV5-1 to TRBJ2-2, with TRBD2 matching 8 bases. The CDR3 has 15 residues. The germline gives CDR1 SGHRS, CDR2 YFSETQ. V was clipped by 2 bases and J by 4 bases; unmatched bases: 4. CDR3 sequence (DNA): TGCGCCAGCAGCTTTACGGGAGGGAGCACCGGGGAGCTGTTTTTT. This codes for CASSFTGGSTGELFF.

This clonotype was seen only a few times. The genes are TRBV27 and TRBJ1-1; 10 bases are a match to TRBD1. Germline-derived CDR1 and CDR2 are MNHEY and SMNVEV (reference sequence). This CDR3 has 14 amino acids. V shed 5 bases and J 8 bases; nucleotides not matched to a gene: 8. The chain's CDR3 is CASSPVGTGAEAFF. The CDR3, as DNA: TGTGCCAGCAGTCCCGTCGGGACAGGGGCAGAAGCTTTCTTT.

The chain has TRBV4-3 and TRBJ2-1; weak D call: TRBD2 (6 bases). From germline, CDR1 is LGHNA and CDR2 YSLEER. V lost 4 bases and J lost 2, with 15 bases in between. The CDR3 length is 16 residues. CDR3 sequence (DNA): TGCGCCAGCAGCCGAGTTGGGAGGAAACCCTACAATGAGCAGTTCTTC. Translation: CASSRVGRKPYNEQFF.

This clonotype appeared many times. The chain is built from TRBV6-5 and TRBJ2-1; the match to TRBD2 covers 12 bases. This CDR3 is built from 16 residues. The germline V gene encodes CDR1 MNHEY and CDR2 SVGAGI. V lost 0 bases to trimming and J lost 5 bases; unmatched junction nucleotides: 2. The CDR3 bases are TGTGCCAGCAGTTACTCGACTAGCGGGGGAAACAATGAGCAGTTCTTC. Translation: CASSYSTSGGNNEQFF.

The chain recombines TRBV21-1 with TRBJ2-7. TRBV21-1 is classified as a pseudogene. CDR3 length: 10 amino acids. The CDR3 region is CASSKREQYF. CDR3 nucleotide sequence: TGTGCCAGCAGCAAACGCGAGCAGTACTTC.

This clonotype has just a few counts. The rearrangement joins TRBV20-1 to TRBJ2-4; possible D gene TRBD2, 5 bases. Trimming took 1 base from V and 3 from J, leaving 19 bases between them. Germline CDR1 reads DFQATT; CDR2 reads SNEGSKA (reference sequence). The CDR3 spans 17 residues. CDR3: CSARALKGDWDKNIQYF. The CDR3 DNA is TGCAGTGCTAGAGCTCTCAAGGGAGATTGGGACAAAAACATTCAGTACTTC.

The sample holds a few counts of this clonotype. CDR3 residues: CASSYRGGGVYEQYV. In nucleotides, the CDR3 is TGTGCCAGCAGTTACCGAGGGGGGGGAGTCTACGAGCAGTACGTC. The chain recombines TRBV6-5 with TRBJ2-7; possible D gene TRBD2, 7 bases. The CDR3 is made up of 15 amino acids. The germline V gene has CDR1 MNHEY and CDR2 SVGAGI. The germline V and J ends were trimmed by 2 bases and 3 bases, with 14 bases remaining between them.

This clonotype was seen a handful of times. The chain couples TRBV3-1 to TRBJ1-2; TRBD1 might be the D (5 bases). The CDR3 spans 15 residues. The V gene lost 6 bases and the J gene lost 7 bases, with 21 bases spanning the gap. Germline V gene sequence: CDR1 LGHDT, CDR2 YNNKEL (reference sequence). The CDR3 protein is CASSPPPGTGGGYTF. The CDR3 DNA sequence: TGTGCCAGCAGTCCCCCTCCAGGGACCGGGGGTGGCTACACCTTC.

This clonotype was seen repeatedly, ten times or more. This rearrangement joins TRBV6-5 to TRBJ2-3; TRBD1 might be the D (6 bases). V was trimmed by 2 bases and J by 2 bases, leaving 11 bases between them. The length of the CDR3 is 15 residues. Germline V gene sequence: CDR1 MNHEY, CDR2 SVGAGI. The CDR3 loop reads CASSYIGQTTDTQYF. CDR3 DNA: TGTGCCAGCAGTTACATCGGACAGACCACAGATACGCAGTATTTT.

This clonotype showed up just a few times. The genes are TRBV12-5 and TRBJ2-5; maybe TRBD1 (6 bases). The germline gives CDR1 LGHNT, CDR2 FRNRAP. The CDR3 contains 14 residues. The V and J ends lost 2 bases and 5 bases respectively, with 12 bases between them. The CDR3 reads CASGLPGARETQYF. For the CDR3, the DNA is TGTGCTAGTGGTTTGCCAGGGGCGAGGGAGACCCAGTACTTC.

V and J are TRBV4-3 and TRBJ2-1, with D possibly TRBD2 on 5 matching bases. CDR1 is LGHNA, CDR2 YSLEER, per germline. Deletions cut 0 bases from V and 6 bases from J, with 24 bases between. There are 19 residues in the CDR3. This chain's CDR3 is CASSQDLVHPQAEANEQFF. CDR3 coding DNA: TGCGCCAGCAGCCAAGATTTGGTTCATCCTCAGGCGGAGGCCAATGAGCAGTTCTTC.

Only a few counts were recorded for this clonotype. The chain is built from TRBV4-2 and TRBJ2-1, with TRBD1 matching over 9 bases. The CDR3 totals 14 residues. Germline CDR1 LGHNA, CDR2 YNFKEQ. J gave up 10 bases and V 3 bases, and 7 bases lay outside the gene matches. Here the CDR3 reads CASSQRTGEEEQFF. DNA for the CDR3: TGTGCCAGCAGCCAGAGGACAGGGGAGGAAGAGCAGTTCTTC.

This clonotype was counted between two and nine times. The CDR3 region is CSASPRNEQFF. CDR3 DNA sequence: TGCAGTGCTTCACCCCGGAATGAGCAGTTCTTC. This chain connects TRBV20-1 to TRBJ2-1; D is ambiguous. Deletions cut 5 bases from V and 7 bases from J, with 9 bases between. Germline CDR1 is DFQATT and CDR2 is SNEGSKA (reference sequence). The CDR3 contains 11 residues.

A few counts support this clonotype. This chain connects TRBV27 to TRBJ2-4; D is possibly TRBD1 (5 bases). The CDR3 extends over 13 amino acids. Trimming stripped 5 bases from V and 4 bases from J, with 9 bases between. The V gene's germline CDR1 is MNHEY and CDR2 SMNVEV (reference sequence). The CDR3 DNA is TGTGCCAGCAGTCCCCGACAGAAAAACATTCAGTACTTC. Translation gives CASSPRQKNIQYF.

A few counts support this clonotype. The rearrangement joins TRBV5-6 to TRBJ2-7, with D unclear. Germline V gene lookup returns CDR1 SGHDT and CDR2 YYEEEE. Trimming removed 2 bases at V and 6 bases at J, with 15 bases between. The CDR3 extends over 14 amino acids. This chain's CDR3 is CASSLGSLGSEQYF. Written as DNA, the CDR3 is TGTGCCAGCAGCTTAGGCAGCCTCGGAAGCGAGCAGTACTTC.

CDR3 sequence reads: CATSIKTGHTEAFF. CDR3 nucleotides: TGTGCCACCAGCATAAAGACCGGGCACACTGAAGCTTTCTTT. V and J are TRBV15 and TRBJ1-1; D not certain. The CDR3 is 14 amino acids. Germline V CDR1 and CDR2: LNHNV, YYDKDF (reference sequence). V was shortened by 4 bases and J by 3 bases, with 12 bases between the two germline ends.

The V gene is TRBV4-1, the J gene TRBJ2-5; 10 nucleotides align to TRBD2. V shed 2 bases, J shed 5 bases, and the junction held 8 bases outside the gene matches. The CDR3 has 16 amino acids. In germline, CDR1 is MGHRA, CDR2 YSYEKL. The CDR3 is CASSQWASGSWETQYF. The CDR3 DNA reads TGCGCCAGCAGCCAATGGGCTAGCGGGAGTTGGGAGACCCAGTACTTC.

This clonotype has more than one count but fewer than ten. The chain combines TRBV7-2 with TRBJ2-1, with 11 bases fitting TRBD2. From germline, CDR1 is SGHTA and CDR2 FQGNSA. CDR3 length equals 18 residues. J lost 8 bases, V lost 2 bases, and 14 bases had no gene match. The CDR3, as DNA: TGTGCCAGCAGCTTACCGGGAGCTACTAGCGGGAGATGGGATGAGCAGTTCTTC. Translated, it gives CASSLPGATSGRWDEQFF.

This clonotype was seen a handful of times. J is TRBJ2-5 and V is TRBV7-2; D remains ambiguous. The germline V gene encodes CDR1 SGHTA and CDR2 FQGNSA. Between the trimmed V and J ends, which lost 2 bases and 5 bases, there was a span of 15 bases. The CDR3 runs 15 residues. The CDR3 sequence is CASSLSSLFRETQYF. CDR3 in DNA: TGTGCCAGCAGCTTAAGTTCCCTTTTCCGGGAGACCCAGTACTTC.

This sequence joins TRBV4-3 and TRBJ2-7, with D maybe TRBD1 (6 bases). Germline V gene sequence: CDR1 LGHNA, CDR2 YSLEER. This CDR3 comprises 16 residues. Between the trimmed V and J ends, which lost 1 base and 7 bases, there was a span of 20 bases. DNA of the CDR3: TGCGCCAGCAGCCAAGCAGCCGTTACAGGGTTGGGTGAGCAGTACTTC. It translates to CASSQAAVTGLGEQYF.

This clonotype was seen a handful of times. The CDR3 DNA reads as TGTGCCGCCGGGACGGGGGTTTACAATGAGCAGTTCTTC. Amino acids: CAAGTGVYNEQFF. The genes are TRBV18 and TRBJ2-1; D possibly corresponds to TRBD2 (6 bases). Trimming pared 11 bases from V and 4 bases from J, leaving 15 bases between. CDR1 is KGHSH, CDR2 LQKENI, per germline. This CDR3 is 13 amino acids long.

The sample holds a few counts of this clonotype. This chain uses TRBV20-1 with TRBJ2-2, with TRBD1 matching 9 bases. CDR3 size: 17 residues. CDR1 and CDR2 from the germline V gene are DFQATT and SNEGSKA (reference sequence). V was pared by 2 bases and J by 5 bases, with 12 bases of the junction left unmatched. The CDR3 DNA reads as TGCAGTGCTAGACCCCTCTACAGGGGGCTAGGAACCGGGGAGCTGTTTTTT. It codes for CSARPLYRGLGTGELFF.

V usage is TRBV15 and J usage is TRBJ1-1, with unresolved D. Germline V CDR1 and CDR2: LNHNV, YYDKDF (reference sequence). V was shortened by 7 bases and J by 1 base, with 10 bases between the two germline ends. The CDR3 loop spans 13 amino acids. The DNA of the CDR3 is TGTGCCACCAAGGAGGGATGGAACACTGAAGCTTTCTTT. It translates to CATKEGWNTEAFF.

This clonotype was picked up a small number of times. J is TRBJ2-1 and V is TRBV10-3; 7 bases fit TRBD1. The J segment lost 8 bases and the V segment lost 2 bases, leaving 3 bases of the junction unmatched. The CDR3 length is 13 residues. Germline V gene data show CDR1 as ENHRY and CDR2 as SYGVKD. The CDR3, as DNA: TGTGCCATCAGTGAGCGACAGGGTGATGAGCAGTTCTTC. It codes for CAISERQGDEQFF.

This clonotype was found a few times. V is TRBV29-1 and J is TRBJ2-5; the D call may be TRBD1 or TRBD2 (5 bases each). Germline loops: CDR1 SQVTM, CDR2 ANQGSEA. Deletions cut 0 bases from V and 2 bases from J, with 13 bases between. This CDR3 has 15 residues. CDR3 loop: CSVEDWGRDQETQYF. CDR3 nucleotide sequence: TGCAGCGTTGAAGATTGGGGACGGGATCAAGAGACCCAGTACTTC.

This clonotype was observed at least ten times. The rearrangement joins TRBV5-1 to TRBJ2-1; 8 nucleotides match TRBD2. Germline lookup yields CDR1 SGHRS and CDR2 YFSETQ. Losses at the gene ends were 5 bases for V and 14 bases for J; bases not matched to a gene: 9. The CDR3 is made up of 12 amino acids. CDR3 sequence (DNA): TGCGCCAGCAGGGCGACTAGCGCCGGGGAGTTCTTC. As protein: CASRATSAGEFF.

The chain is built from TRBV6-1 and TRBJ2-3; 9 positions agree with TRBD2. This CDR3 has 15 residues. CDR1 MNHNS and CDR2 SASEGT come from the germline V gene. J was trimmed by 3 bases and V by 7 bases; bases with no gene match: 8. The CDR3 sequence is CASTSPGLATDTQYF. CDR3 DNA: TGTGCCAGCACCTCCCCGGGACTAGCAACAGATACGCAGTATTTT.